Listed below are T cell receptor beta chains from one sample, sequenced in a study of metastatic and nonmetastatic thyroid tumors. TCRdb re-analyzed the PCR reads through MiXCR. The table records tens of thousands of clones, 20% to 25% of them present only once. Sequenced sample: blood. These receptors were collected from a female donor with papillary thyroid cancer or a benign thyroid nodule (not recorded which). Some clones in this sample may be carry-over from other donors' samples. The CDR3 runs from the conserved cysteine through the conserved F or W. A D gene is named only where the DNA matches it firmly. Clone size is not always given. Where it is, it says once, few, many or a class for expanded clones.

j_call | d_call | clone_size | v_call | cdr3_aa | cdr3_nt
TRBJ2-7 | NA | NA | TRBV13 | CASSHGTALSEQYF | TGTGCCAGCAGCCATGGGACCGCGTTATCGGAGCAGTACTTC
TRBJ1-1 | NA | many | TRBV6-1 | CASTRPGANTEAFF | TGTGCCAGCACCCGGCCCGGTGCGAACACTGAAGCTTTCTTT
TRBJ1-2 | TRBD1 | NA | TRBV28 | CASSFGQGNGYTF | TGTGCCAGCAGTTTCGGACAGGGGAATGGCTACACCTTC
TRBJ2-3 | NA | NA | TRBV6-2/TRBV6-3 | CASNIGAPDTQYF | TGTGCCAGCAATATCGGGGCGCCAGATACTCAGTATTTT
TRBJ1-6 | NA | many | TRBV7-3 | CASSLGGYNSPLHF | TGTGCCAGCAGCTTGGGGGGCTATAATTCACCCCTCCACTTT
TRBJ2-1 | TRBD2 | many | TRBV28 | CASSSRVAGGVEQFF | TGTGCCAGCAGCTCCCGGGTAGCGGGAGGGGTTGAGCAGTTCTTC
TRBJ2-3 | TRBD2 | few | TRBV28 | CAIAGMGSVDTQYF | TGTGCCATAGCGGGTATGGGGAGTGTAGATACGCAGTATTTT
TRBJ2-7 | TRBD1 | NA | TRBV20-1 | CSAPTDRVTFYEQYF | TGCAGTGCTCCTACGGACAGGGTCACTTTCTACGAGCAGTACTTC
TRBJ1-2 | TRBD1 | many | TRBV18 | CASSQGADYGYTF | TGTGCCAGCTCGCAGGGGGCGGACTATGGCTACACCTTC
TRBJ1-2 | NA | NA | TRBV30 | CAWSVMGALYGYTF | TGTGCCTGGAGTGTAATGGGGGCTCTCTATGGCTACACCTTC
TRBJ2-1 | NA | few | TRBV11-2 | CASSRHRDEQFF | TGTGCCAGCAGCCGGCACCGCGATGAGCAGTTCTTC
TRBJ1-1 | TRBD1 | many | TRBV28 | CASTPQGENTEAFF | TGTGCCAGCACCCCTCAGGGGGAAAACACTGAAGCTTTCTTT
TRBJ1-2 | NA | many | TRBV28 | CASSLGRAQNYGYTF | TGTGCCAGCAGTTTAGGCAGGGCACAAAACTATGGCTACACCTTC
TRBJ2-7 | TRBD2 | many | TRBV5-1 | CASRPTAVRGLRASGYEQYF | TGCGCCAGCAGACCTACGGCCGTCCGGGGACTAAGGGCTTCGGGTTACGAGCAGTACTTC
TRBJ1-5 | NA | many | TRBV6-1 | CASSEVVRDGSQPQHF | TGTGCCAGCAGTGAAGTTGTGCGAGACGGAAGTCAGCCCCAGCATTTT
TRBJ1-1 | NA | NA | TRBV7-8 | CASSLRIYNDTEAFF | TGTGCCAGCAGCTTAAGGATCTATAACGACACTGAAGCTTTCTTT
TRBJ2-6 | NA | NA | TRBV5-1 | CASSLVPGGFAVANVLTF | TGCGCCAGCAGCTTGGTTCCAGGAGGGTTTGCTGTGGCCAACGTCCTGACTTTC
TRBJ2-6 | NA | medium-sized | TRBV5-1 | CASSLVDGLNVLTF | TGCGCCAGCAGCTTGGTGGACGGACTCAACGTCCTGACTTTC
TRBJ2-1 | TRBD2 | NA | TRBV7-6 | CASSPVGTSGRAIGEEFF | TGTGCCAGCAGCCCAGTAGGGACTAGCGGGAGGGCGATTGGTGAGGAGTTCTTC
TRBJ2-2 | TRBD2 | medium-sized | TRBV20-1 | CSARDSREGGSGELFF | TGCAGTGCTAGAGATTCGCGGGAGGGTGGCTCCGGGGAGCTGTTTTTT
TRBJ1-1 | TRBD1 | many | TRBV2 | CATQGGYTEAFF | TGTGCCACCCAGGGGGGTTACACTGAAGCTTTCTTT
TRBJ2-1 | NA | many | TRBV27 | CASRRGRGDNEQFF | TGTGCCAGCAGGAGGGGCCGAGGGGACAATGAGCAGTTCTTC
TRBJ2-6 | NA | NA | TRBV5-6 | CESSFRGANVLTF | TGTGAAAGCAGCTTTAGGGGGGCCAACGTCCTGACTTTC
TRBJ2-3 | NA | NA | TRBV24-1 | CPTSEVTDSQYF | TGTCCCACCAGTGAAGTCACAGATTCGCAGTATTTT
TRBJ2-7 | NA | many | TRBV20-1 | CSATYKQGSYEQYF | TGCAGTGCTACGTATAAACAGGGTAGCTACGAGCAGTACTTC
TRBJ2-7 | NA | many | TRBV7-9 | CASSLEGGTYEQHF | TGTGCCAGCAGCTTGGAGGGAGGAACCTACGAGCAGCACTTC
TRBJ1-3 | NA | NA | TRBV5-5 | CASSLWGNPGNTIYF | TGTGCCAGCAGCTTGTGGGGGAATCCTGGAAACACCATATATTTT
TRBJ2-7 | TRBD2 | NA | TRBV30 | CAREGMGYEQYF | TGTGCCAGGGAGGGCATGGGTTACGAGCAGTACTTC
TRBJ1-5 | NA | few | TRBV27 | CASGSGSGWQPQHF | TGTGCCAGCGGATCAGGTTCGGGTTGGCAGCCCCAGCATTTT
TRBJ2-7 | NA | NA | TRBV11-2 | CASSTTHALYEQYF | TGTGCCAGCAGCACGACGCACGCCCTCTACGAGCAGTACTTC
TRBJ2-5 | TRBD1 | NA | TRBV7-6 | CATSRTGGALYQETQYF | TGTGCCACCAGCCGGACAGGGGGAGCGTTGTACCAAGAGACCCAGTACTTC
TRBJ1-4 | NA | many | TRBV7-9 | CASSAGGGSHEKLFF | TGTGCCAGCAGCGCGGGTGGGGGGTCCCATGAAAAACTGTTTTTT
TRBJ2-7 | NA | NA | TRBV7-8 | CASSPPGGKNEQYF | TGTGCCAGCAGCCCACCAGGGGGGAAGAACGAGCAGTACTTC
TRBJ2-3 | NA | many | TRBV7-2 | CASSLGAGITDTQYF | TGTGCCAGCAGCTTAGGGGCGGGAATCACAGATACGCAGTATTTT
TRBJ2-1 | TRBD2 | many | TRBV6-2/TRBV6-3 | CASSISGSSYNEQFF | TGTGCCAGCAGTATTAGCGGGAGCTCCTACAATGAGCAGTTCTTC
TRBJ2-1 | TRBD2 | few | TRBV10-3 | CAISAGTSGVYNEQFF | TGTGCCATCAGCGCCGGGACTAGCGGGGTATACAATGAGCAGTTCTTC
TRBJ2-5 | NA | once | TRBV7-2 | CASSSCADVRTQYF | TGTGCCAGCAGCTCTTGCGCAGACGTCCGGACCCAGTACTTC
TRBJ1-3 | NA | many | TRBV5-4 | CASSLGYSGNTIYF | TGTGCCAGCAGCTTGGGCTACTCTGGAAACACCATATATTTT
TRBJ2-1 | TRBD2 | NA | TRBV5-1 | CASSLEGGSYNEQFF | TGCGCCAGCAGCTTGGAGGGCGGGAGCTACAATGAGCAGTTCTTC
TRBJ2-3 | TRBD1 | many | TRBV9 | CASSVGGQGSDTQYF | TGTGCCAGCAGCGTAGGAGGACAGGGATCAGATACGCAGTATTTT
TRBJ2-2 | NA | NA | TRBV10-1 | CASSHSSDHTGELFF | TGCGCCAGCAGTCACTCTAGCGACCACACCGGGGAGCTGTTTTTT
TRBJ2-5 | TRBD2 | many | TRBV5-1 | CASSTIAGQETQYF | TGCGCCAGCAGCACCATAGCGGGACAAGAGACCCAGTACTTC
TRBJ2-7 | NA | many | TRBV7-2 | CASSSNRVAYEQYF | TGTGCCAGCAGCTCCAACAGGGTAGCCTACGAGCAGTACTTC
TRBJ2-7 | TRBD1 | medium-sized | TRBV10-3 | CATGGGQPHEQYF | TGTGCCACCGGTGGGGGACAGCCCCACGAGCAGTACTTC
TRBJ2-3 | NA | many | TRBV12-3/TRBV12-4 | CASSFWGDPQYF | TGTGCCAGCAGTTTTTGGGGGGATCCGCAGTATTTT